This paragraph covers one T cell receptor beta chain sequence. What it recognizes is unknown. These data originate in a study of somatic mutations in cytotoxic T cells in rheumatoid arthritis. Whole-study results and caveats: Antigens bound by the expanded CD8+ clones were not identified.

The data were produced by immunoSEQ multiplex PCR, yet TCRdb's version contains in-frame clones alone and is incomplete. This sample yields roughly 15,000 clones, of which approximately 80% are seen a single time; roughly a sixth belongs to the top ten. The specimen sequenced was CD8+ T cells sorted from blood. The sequence came from an adult with rheumatoid arthritis.

The CDR3 here is CASSPTGGGTDTQYF. The CDR3 coding sequence is TGTGCCAGCAGTCCGACAGGGGGCGGCACAGATACGCAGTATTTT. J is TRBJ2-3 and V is TRBV6-6; 10 nucleotides match TRBD1. CDR1 and CDR2 from the germline V gene are MNHNY and SVGAGI (reference sequence). The V gene end was trimmed by 5 bases and the J gene end by 1 base; junction bases not matched to a gene: 3. This CDR3 comprises 15 residues.